These 9 T cell receptor beta chains were sequenced from one sample in a study of cytomegalovirus exposure and HLA in healthy donors. PCR was performed using 60 Vbeta and 13 Jbeta primers. Measured with immunoSEQ multiplex PCR; TCRdb has only the in-frame clones, and not every one. The listing contains roughly 60,000 clones. The specimen was PBMCs. These receptors came from a woman aged 18-35 years in good health and CMV-seronegative.

Details on this clone: At one end the junction does not follow the germline gene, possibly because of a read error. The rearrangement links TRBV30 to TRBJ2-1, with TRBD1 identical over 8 bases. CDR3 length equals 11 residues. Germline V gene sequence: CDR1 GTSNPN, CDR2 SVGIG (reference sequence). The DNA of the CDR3 is TGTGCCTGGAGTCTGACAGGGGCAAACGTCTTC. It codes for CAWSLTGANVF.

V is TRBV12-5 and J is TRBJ2-3; weak D call: TRBD2 (5 bases). Germline V CDR1 and CDR2: LGHNT, FRNRAP. Trimming left V 0 bases short and J 0 bases short, with 7 bases between. The CDR3 extends over 15 amino acids. CDR3 in DNA: TGTGCTAGTGGTTTGGTACTAGTGAGCACAGATACGCAGTATTTT. This sequence encodes CASGLVLVSTDTQYF.

The V gene is TRBV29-1, the J gene TRBJ2-7, with D tentatively TRBD2 (5 bases). The CDR3 is 11 residues long. V lost 0 bases, J lost 6 bases, and 6 bases lay in between. Germline values: CDR1 SQVTM, CDR2 ANQGSEA. CDR3 bases: TGCAGCGTTGAAGATGAGGGCGAGCAGTACTTC. It translates to CSVEDEGEQYF.

This sequence joins TRBV29-1 and TRBJ1-1; no reliable D call. V lost 5 bases to trimming and J lost 10 bases, with 8 bases between them. Germline V CDR1 and CDR2: SQVTM, ANQGSEA. This CDR3 is built from 9 residues. CDR3 loop: CSVLEGAFF. The CDR3 region has the DNA TGCAGCGTTCTGGAGGGAGCTTTCTTT.

The CDR3 reads CASRDTGQGNTEAFF. CDR3 bases: TGTGCCAGCAGAGATACGGGACAGGGCAACACTGAAGCTTTCTTT. V is TRBV6-5 and J is TRBJ1-1, with TRBD1 identical over 9 bases. Germline CDR1 and CDR2: MNHEY and SVGAGI. The V gene end was trimmed by 6 bases and the J gene end by 2 bases; junction bases not matched to a gene: 7. The CDR3 is 15 residues long.

J is TRBJ2-5 and V is TRBV4-1; 7 nucleotides align to TRBD1. This CDR3 has 15 amino acids. CDR1 and CDR2 (germline): MGHRA, YSYEKL. J gave up 4 bases and V 1 base, and 6 bases lay outside the gene matches. The CDR3 DNA reads as TGCGCCAGCAGCCAAGTCTTAAACAGGGGAGAGACCCAGTACTTC. Residues: CASSQVLNRGETQYF.

The chain carries TRBV25-1 and TRBJ2-1, with 12 bases that match TRBD1. This CDR3 is built from 14 residues. Unmatched junction bases numbered 3, after V lost 6 bases and J lost 6 bases. Germline-derived CDR1 and CDR2 are MGHDK and SYGVNS. The CDR3 reads CASSRDRGLNEQFF. CDR3 coding DNA: TGTGCCAGCAGCCGGGACAGGGGGCTCAATGAGCAGTTCTTC.

The genes are TRBV4-1 and TRBJ2-7; 7 positions match TRBD2. This CDR3 spans 15 amino acids. Trimming took 0 bases from V and 6 from J; bases not matched to a gene: 8. Germline V gives CDR1 MGHRA, CDR2 YSYEKL. The chain's CDR3 is CASSQEAGAGLEQYF. DNA for the CDR3: TGCGCCAGCAGCCAAGAGGCGGGAGCGGGCCTCGAGCAGTACTTC.

This chain links TRBV11-2 with TRBJ2-2; TRBD2 agrees at 9 bases. Germline loops: CDR1 SGHAT, CDR2 FQNNGV. J gave up 1 base and V 5 bases, and 2 bases lay outside the gene matches. The CDR3 has 15 residues. In DNA, the CDR3 is TGTGCCAGCAGCCATAGCGGGGGGAACACCGGGGAGCTGTTTTTT. Translated: CASSHSGGNTGELFF.